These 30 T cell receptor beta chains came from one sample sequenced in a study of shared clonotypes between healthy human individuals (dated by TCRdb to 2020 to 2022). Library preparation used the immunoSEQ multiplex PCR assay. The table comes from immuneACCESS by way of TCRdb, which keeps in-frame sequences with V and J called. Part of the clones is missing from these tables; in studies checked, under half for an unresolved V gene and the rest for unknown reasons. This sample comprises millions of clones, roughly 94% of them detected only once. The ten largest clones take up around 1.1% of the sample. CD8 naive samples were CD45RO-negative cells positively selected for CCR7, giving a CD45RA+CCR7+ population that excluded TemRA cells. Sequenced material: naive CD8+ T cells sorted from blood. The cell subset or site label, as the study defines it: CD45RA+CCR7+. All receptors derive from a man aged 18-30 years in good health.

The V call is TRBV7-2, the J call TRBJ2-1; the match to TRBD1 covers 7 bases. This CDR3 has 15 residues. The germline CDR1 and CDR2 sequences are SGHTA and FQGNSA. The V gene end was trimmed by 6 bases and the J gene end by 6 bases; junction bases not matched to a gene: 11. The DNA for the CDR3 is TGTGCCAGCAGACAGAATGTTAGGGACAGCAATGAGCAGTTCTTC. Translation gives CASRQNVRDSNEQFF.

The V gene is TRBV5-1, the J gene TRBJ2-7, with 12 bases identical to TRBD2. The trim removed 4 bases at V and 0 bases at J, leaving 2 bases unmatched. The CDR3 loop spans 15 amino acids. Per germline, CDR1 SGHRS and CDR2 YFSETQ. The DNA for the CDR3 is TGCGCCAGCAGCGGGACTAGCGGGCCCTCCTACGAGCAGTACTTC. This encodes CASSGTSGPSYEQYF.

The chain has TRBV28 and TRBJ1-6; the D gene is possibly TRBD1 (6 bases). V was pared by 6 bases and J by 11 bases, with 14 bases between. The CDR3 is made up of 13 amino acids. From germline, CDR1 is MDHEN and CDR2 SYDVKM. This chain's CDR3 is CASSATGRAPLHF. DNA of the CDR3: TGTGCCAGCAGCGCAACAGGGAGAGCACCCCTCCACTTT.

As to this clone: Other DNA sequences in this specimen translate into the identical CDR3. CDR3 protein: CASSLGTGELFF. The CDR3 region has the DNA TGTGCCAGCAGCTTGGGCACCGGGGAGCTGTTTTTT. The gene calls are TRBV7-8 and TRBJ2-2; D uncertain. This CDR3 contains 12 residues. Germline CDR1 reads SGHVS; CDR2 reads FQNEAQ. V lost 3 bases, J lost 4 bases, and 3 bases lay in between. Full variable domain (missing parts from reference TRBV7-8 and TRBJ2-2): GAGVSQSPRYKVAKRGQDVALRCDPISGHVSLFWYQQALGQGPEFLTYFQNEAQLDKSGLPSDRFFAERPEGSVSTLKIQRTQQEDSAVYLCASSLGTGELFFGEGSRLTVL.

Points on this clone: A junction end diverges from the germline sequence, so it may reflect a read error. CDR3 nucleotide sequence: TGTGCTAGCAGCTTAGTGGTCGGAGGCTTTAACACCGGGGAGCTGTTTTTT. Translated, it gives CASSLVVGGFNTGELFF. The V and J genes are TRBV7-7 and TRBJ2-2; a possible D gene is TRBD2 (5 bases). CDR3 size: 17 residues. The germline V gene encodes CDR1 SSHAT and CDR2 FNYEAQ (reference sequence).

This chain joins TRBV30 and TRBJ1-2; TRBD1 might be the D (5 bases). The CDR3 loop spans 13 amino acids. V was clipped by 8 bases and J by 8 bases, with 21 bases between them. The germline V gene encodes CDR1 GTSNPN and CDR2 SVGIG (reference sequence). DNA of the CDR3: TGTGCCCTTCACCGGGACCGTTCTAGGGGCTACACCTTC. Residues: CALHRDRSRGYTF.

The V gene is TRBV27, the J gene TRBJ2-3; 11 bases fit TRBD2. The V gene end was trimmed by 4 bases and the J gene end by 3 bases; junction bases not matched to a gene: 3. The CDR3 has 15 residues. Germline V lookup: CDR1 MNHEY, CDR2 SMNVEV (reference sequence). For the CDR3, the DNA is TGTGCCAGCAGTTCTAGCGGGAGGAATACAGATACGCAGTATTTT. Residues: CASSSSGRNTDTQYF.

CDR3 bases: TGTGCCACCAGCAGAGATAAGTGGACTATTTCCTACGAGCAGTACTTC. It translates to CATSRDKWTISYEQYF. The V and J genes are TRBV15 and TRBJ2-7; a weak D match, TRBD2 (6 bases). This CDR3 has 16 amino acids. Trimming removed 0 bases at V and 1 base at J, with 13 bases between. Germline V gene data show CDR1 as LNHNV and CDR2 as YYDKDF (reference sequence).

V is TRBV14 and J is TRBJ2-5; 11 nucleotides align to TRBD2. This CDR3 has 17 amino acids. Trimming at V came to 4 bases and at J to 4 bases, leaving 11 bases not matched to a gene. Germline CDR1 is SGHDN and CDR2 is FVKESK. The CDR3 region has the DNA TGTGCCAGCAGCCCGCGACTAGCGGGAATGGGGAGAGAGACCCAGTACTTC. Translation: CASSPRLAGMGRETQYF.

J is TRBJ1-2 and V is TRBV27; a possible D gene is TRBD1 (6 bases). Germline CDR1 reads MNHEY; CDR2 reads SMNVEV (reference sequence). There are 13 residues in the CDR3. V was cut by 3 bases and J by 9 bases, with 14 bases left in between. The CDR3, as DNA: TGTGCCAGCAGTTTGCTGGGGGCAGGTAGCTACACCTTC. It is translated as CASSLLGAGSYTF.

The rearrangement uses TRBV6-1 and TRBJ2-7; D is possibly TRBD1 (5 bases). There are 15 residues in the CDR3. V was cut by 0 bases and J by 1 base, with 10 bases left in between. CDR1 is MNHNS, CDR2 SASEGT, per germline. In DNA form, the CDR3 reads TGTGCCAGCAGTGAAGCGGGCAGGGAATCCTACGAGCAGTACTTC. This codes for CASSEAGRESYEQYF.

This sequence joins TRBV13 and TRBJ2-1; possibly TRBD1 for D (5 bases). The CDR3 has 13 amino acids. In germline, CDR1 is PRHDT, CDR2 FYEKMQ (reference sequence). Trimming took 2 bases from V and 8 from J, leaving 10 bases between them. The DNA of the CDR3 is TGTGCCAGCAGCTTACCCCCCAGGGATGAGCAGTTCTTC. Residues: CASSLPPRDEQFF.

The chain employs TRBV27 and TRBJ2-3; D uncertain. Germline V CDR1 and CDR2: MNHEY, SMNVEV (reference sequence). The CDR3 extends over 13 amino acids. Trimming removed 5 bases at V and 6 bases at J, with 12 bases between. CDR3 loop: CASSRPSWDTQYF. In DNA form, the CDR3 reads TGTGCCAGCAGTCGTCCGTCTTGGGATACGCAGTATTTT.

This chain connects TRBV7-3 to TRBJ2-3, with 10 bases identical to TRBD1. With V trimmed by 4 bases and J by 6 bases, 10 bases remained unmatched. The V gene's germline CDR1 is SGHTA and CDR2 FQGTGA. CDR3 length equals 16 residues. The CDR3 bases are TGTGCCAGCAGCTCTCGTCCGGGACAGGGGCTGGATACGCAGTATTTT. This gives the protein CASSSRPGQGLDTQYF.

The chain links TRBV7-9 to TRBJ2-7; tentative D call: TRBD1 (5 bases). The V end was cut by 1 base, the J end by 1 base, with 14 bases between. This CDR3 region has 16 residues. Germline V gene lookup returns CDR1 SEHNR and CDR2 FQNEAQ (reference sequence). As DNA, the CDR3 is TGTGCCAGCAGCTTAGGTTCATCAGACAGATCCTACGAGCAGTACTTC. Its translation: CASSLGSSDRSYEQYF.

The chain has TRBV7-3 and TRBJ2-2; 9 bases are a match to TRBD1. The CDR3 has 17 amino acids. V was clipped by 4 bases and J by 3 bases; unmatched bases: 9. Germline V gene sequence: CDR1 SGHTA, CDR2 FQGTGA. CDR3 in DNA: TGTGCCAGCAGCTCTTTCGCCACAGGGGGCGACACCGGGGAGCTGTTTTTT. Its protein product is CASSSFATGGDTGELFF.

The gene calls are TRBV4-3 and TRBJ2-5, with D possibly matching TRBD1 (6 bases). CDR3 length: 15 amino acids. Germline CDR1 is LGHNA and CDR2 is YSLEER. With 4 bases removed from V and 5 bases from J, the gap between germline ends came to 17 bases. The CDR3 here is CASSRVQGPHETQYF. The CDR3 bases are TGCGCCAGCAGCCGGGTACAGGGTCCTCACGAGACCCAGTACTTC.

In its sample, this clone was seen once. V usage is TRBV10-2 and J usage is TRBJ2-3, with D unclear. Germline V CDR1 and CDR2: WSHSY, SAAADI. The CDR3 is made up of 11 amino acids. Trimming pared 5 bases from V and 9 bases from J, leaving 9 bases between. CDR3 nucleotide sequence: TGCGCCAGCAGTACCGGCGACACGCAGTATTTT. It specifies CASSTGDTQYF.

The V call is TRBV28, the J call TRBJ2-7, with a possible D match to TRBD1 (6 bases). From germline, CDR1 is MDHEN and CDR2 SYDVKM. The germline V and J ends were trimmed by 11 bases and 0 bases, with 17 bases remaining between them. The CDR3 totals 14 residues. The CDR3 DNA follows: TGTGCCGCGGCCCTACAGGGAAGCTCCTACGAGCAGTACTTC. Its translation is CAAALQGSSYEQYF.

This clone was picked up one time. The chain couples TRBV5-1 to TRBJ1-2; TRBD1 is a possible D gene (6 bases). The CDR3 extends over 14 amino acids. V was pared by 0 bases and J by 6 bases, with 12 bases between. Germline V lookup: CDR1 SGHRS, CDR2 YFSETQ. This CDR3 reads CASSLDRVSDGYTF. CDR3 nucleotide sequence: TGCGCCAGCAGCTTGGACAGGGTCTCGGATGGCTACACCTTC.

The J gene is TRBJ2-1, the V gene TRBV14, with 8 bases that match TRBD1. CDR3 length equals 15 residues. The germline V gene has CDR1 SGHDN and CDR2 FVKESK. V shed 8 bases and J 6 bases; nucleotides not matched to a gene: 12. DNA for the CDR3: TGTGCCAGCTCGCCAGGGGGCTTGAGCCTCAATGAGCAGTTCTTC. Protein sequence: CASSPGGLSLNEQFF. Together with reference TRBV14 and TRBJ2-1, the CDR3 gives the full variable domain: EAGVTQFPSHSVIEKGQTVTLRCDPISGHDNLYWYRRVMGKEIKFLLHFVKESKQDESGMPNNRFLAERTGGTYSTLKVQPAELEDSGVYFCASSPGGLSLNEQFFGPGTRLTVL.

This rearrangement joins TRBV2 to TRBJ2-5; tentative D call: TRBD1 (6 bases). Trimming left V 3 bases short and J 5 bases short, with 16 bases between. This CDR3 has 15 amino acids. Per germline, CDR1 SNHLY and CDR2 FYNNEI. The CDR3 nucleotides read TGTGCCAGCAGTGAGGCCAGGGGACGTCGGGAGACCCAGTACTTC. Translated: CASSEARGRRETQYF.

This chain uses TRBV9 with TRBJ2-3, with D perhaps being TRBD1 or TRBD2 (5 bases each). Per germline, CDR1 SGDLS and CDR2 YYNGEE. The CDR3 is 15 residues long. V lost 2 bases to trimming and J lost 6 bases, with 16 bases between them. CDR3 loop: CASSVLAGGADTQYF. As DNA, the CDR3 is TGTGCCAGCAGCGTCCTTGCGGGTGGGGCCGATACGCAGTATTTT. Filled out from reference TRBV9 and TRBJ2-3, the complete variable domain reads DSGVTQTPKHLITATGQRVTLRCSPRSGDLSVYWYQQSLDQGLQFLIQYYNGEERAKGNILERFSAQQFPDLHSELNLSSLELGDSALYFCASSVLAGGADTQYFGPGTRLTVL.

The CDR3 spells CASNQGGGPYEQYF. The DNA for the CDR3 is TGTGCCAGCAACCAAGGAGGGGGACCCTACGAGCAGTACTTC. This chain joins TRBV7-9 and TRBJ2-7; D may match TRBD1 or TRBD2 (6 bases each). Germline-derived CDR1 and CDR2 are SEHNR and FQNEAQ (reference sequence). The CDR3 spans 14 residues. V lost 7 bases and J lost 2, with 15 bases in between.

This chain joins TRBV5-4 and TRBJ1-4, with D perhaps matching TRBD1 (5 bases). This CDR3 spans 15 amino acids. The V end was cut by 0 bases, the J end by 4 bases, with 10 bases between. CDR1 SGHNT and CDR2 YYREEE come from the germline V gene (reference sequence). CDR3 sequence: CASSLAGTNNEKLFF. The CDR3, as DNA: TGTGCCAGCAGCTTGGCCGGGACCAATAATGAAAAACTGTTTTTT.

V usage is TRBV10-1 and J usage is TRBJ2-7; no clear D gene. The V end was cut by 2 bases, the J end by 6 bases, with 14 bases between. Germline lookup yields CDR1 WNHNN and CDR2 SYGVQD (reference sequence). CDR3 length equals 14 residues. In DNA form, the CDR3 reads TGCGCCAGCAGTGAGCTACCACTTACGGGCGAGCAGTACTTC. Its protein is CASSELPLTGEQYF.

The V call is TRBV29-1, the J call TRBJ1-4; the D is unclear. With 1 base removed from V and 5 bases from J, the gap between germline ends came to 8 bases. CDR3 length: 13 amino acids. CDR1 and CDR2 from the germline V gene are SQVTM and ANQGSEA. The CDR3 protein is CSVEGPENEKLFF. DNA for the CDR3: TGCAGCGTTGAAGGACCTGAGAATGAAAAACTGTTTTTT.

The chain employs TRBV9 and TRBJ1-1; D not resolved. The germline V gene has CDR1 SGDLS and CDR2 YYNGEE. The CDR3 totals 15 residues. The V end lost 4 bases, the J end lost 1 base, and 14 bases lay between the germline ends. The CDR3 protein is CASSPLLGKNTEAFF. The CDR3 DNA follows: TGTGCCAGCAGCCCCCTGTTAGGGAAGAACACTGAAGCTTTCTTT.

The CDR3 spells CASSLEAGAYEQYF. The CDR3 region has the DNA TGTGCCAGCAGTTTAGAAGCGGGGGCCTACGAGCAGTACTTC. The chain recombines TRBV27 with TRBJ2-7; 8 positions agree with TRBD2. With 2 bases clipped from V and 2 bases from J, the junction kept 2 bases outside the gene matches. This CDR3 comprises 14 residues. The germline V gene encodes CDR1 MNHEY and CDR2 SMNVEV (reference sequence).

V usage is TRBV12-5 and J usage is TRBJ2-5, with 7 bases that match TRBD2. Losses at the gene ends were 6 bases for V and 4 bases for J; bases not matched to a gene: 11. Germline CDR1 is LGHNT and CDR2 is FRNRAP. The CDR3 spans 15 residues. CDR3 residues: CASGSATSPGETQYF. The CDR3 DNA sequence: TGTGCTAGTGGCTCCGCGACTAGCCCGGGAGAGACCCAGTACTTC.